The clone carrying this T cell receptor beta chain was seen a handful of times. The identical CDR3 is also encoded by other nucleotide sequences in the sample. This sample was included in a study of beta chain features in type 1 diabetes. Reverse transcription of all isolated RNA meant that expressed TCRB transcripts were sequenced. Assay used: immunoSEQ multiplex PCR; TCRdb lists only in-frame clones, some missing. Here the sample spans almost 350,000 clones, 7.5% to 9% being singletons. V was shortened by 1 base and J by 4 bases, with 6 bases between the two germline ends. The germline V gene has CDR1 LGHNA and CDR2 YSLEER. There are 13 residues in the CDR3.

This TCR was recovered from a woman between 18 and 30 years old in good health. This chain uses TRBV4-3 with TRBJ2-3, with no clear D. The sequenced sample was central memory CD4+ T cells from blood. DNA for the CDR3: TGCGCCAGCAGCCAAGTTGGGGCAGATACGCAGTATTTT. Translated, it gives CASSQVGADTQYF.